Listed here are 14 T cell receptor beta chains from one sample, sequenced in a study of T cells after yellow fever vaccination. TCRdb recomputed calls from the 5' RACE reads with MiXCR, one row per CDR3 protein. Of under 600,000 distinct CDR3 sequences listed, less than 25% are singletons. Sequenced material: PBMCs, taken 21 days after the first yellow fever vaccination. These receptors all come from a young man who received the YFV17D yellow fever vaccine.

Many counts were recorded for this clonotype. This chain uses TRBV29-1 with TRBJ2-2, with no clear D. V shed 4 bases and J shed 6 bases, with 9 bases lying between them. In germline, CDR1 is SQVTM, CDR2 ANQGSEA. The CDR3 has 12 residues. DNA of the CDR3: TGCAGCGTTGGAAGGCATGCCGGGGAGCTGTTTTTT. This sequence encodes CSVGRHAGELFF.

CDR3 protein: CASSHGGRKYV. CDR3 DNA sequence: TGTGCCAGCAGCCATGGGGGGAGGAAGTACGTC. The J gene is TRBJ2-7, the V gene TRBV3-1; possible D gene TRBD2, 6 bases. The V gene's germline CDR1 is LGHDT and CDR2 YNNKEL (reference sequence). The CDR3 runs 11 residues. V was cut by 3 bases and J by 11 bases, with 11 bases left in between.

The rearrangement uses TRBV7-6 and TRBJ2-3, with D perhaps matching TRBD2 (6 bases). This CDR3 contains 17 residues. The V end lost 2 bases, the J end lost 2 bases, and 17 bases lay between the germline ends. CDR1 is SGHVS and CDR2 is FNYEAQ in the germline V gene. The CDR3 DNA reads TGTGCCAGCAGCTTATATGTTGCGGGGTCACCCACAGATACGCAGTATTTT. Amino acid sequence: CASSLYVAGSPTDTQYF.

This clonotype occurred a few times. The chain's CDR3 is CASSSVSGGDSTDTQYF. CDR3 in DNA: TGTGCCAGCAGCTCAGTTAGCGGGGGGGATAGCACAGATACGCAGTATTTT. The rearrangement joins TRBV7-2 to TRBJ2-3; 11 bases are shared with TRBD2. Germline trimming cut 4 bases from V and 0 bases from J; bases unmatched to any gene: 6. Germline assignment: CDR1 SGHTA and CDR2 FQGNSA. The CDR3 loop spans 17 amino acids. Looking up the rest from reference TRBV7-2 and TRBJ2-3 gives the full variable domain: GAGVSQSPSNKVTEKGKDVELRCDPISGHTALYWYRQSLGQGLEFLIYFQGNSAPDKSGLPSDRFSAERTGGSVSTLTIQRTQQEDSAVYLCASSSVSGGDSTDTQYFGPGTRLTVL.

The chain employs TRBV3-1 and TRBJ1-1; no clear D gene. This CDR3 has 14 amino acids. From germline, CDR1 is LGHDT and CDR2 YNNKEL (reference sequence). Trimming cost V 4 bases and J 1 base, with 10 bases left between them. CDR3 in DNA: TGTGCCAGCAGCCTAATGAACACGAACACTGAAGCTTTCTTT. Translating gives CASSLMNTNTEAFF.

The chain has TRBV6-5 and TRBJ1-2; no definite D call. V lost 0 bases and J lost 6, with 5 bases in between. The CDR3 is 12 residues long. Germline assignment: CDR1 MNHEY and CDR2 SVGAGI. The CDR3 DNA reads as TGTGCCAGCAGTTACTCTGACGATGGCTACACCTTC. Its translation: CASSYSDDGYTF.

This clonotype was seen many times. The chain joins TRBV6-5 to TRBJ2-3, with 10 bases matching TRBD2. There are 16 residues in the CDR3. The V gene's germline CDR1 is MNHEY and CDR2 SVGAGI. The junction had 5 bases not matched to a gene; V was cut back by 1 base and J by 4 bases. The CDR3 DNA reads TGTGCCAGCAGTTACTTTCCTAGCGGGGGTCCAGATACGCAGTATTTT. Protein product: CASSYFPSGGPDTQYF.

This chain connects TRBV15 to TRBJ2-3; D ambiguous. Per germline, CDR1 LNHNV and CDR2 YYDKDF (reference sequence). The germline V and J ends were trimmed by 1 base and 5 bases, with 19 bases remaining between them. The CDR3 covers 17 residues. The chain's CDR3 is CATSRGTGGFGGDTQYF. The CDR3 nucleotides are TGTGCCACCAGCAGAGGGACCGGTGGATTTGGTGGAGATACGCAGTATTTT.

V and J are TRBV7-9 and TRBJ2-2; D may correspond to TRBD1 or TRBD2 (6 bases each). V was shortened by 6 bases and J by 4 bases, with 21 bases between the two germline ends. The CDR3 is 17 amino acids. CDR1 and CDR2 from the germline V gene are SEHNR and FQNEAQ (reference sequence). The CDR3: CASSSVGGSAPTGELFF. CDR3 nucleotide sequence: TGTGCCAGCAGTTCCGTCGGGGGCTCGGCTCCCACCGGGGAGCTGTTTTTT. The whole variable domain, filled in from reference TRBV7-9 and TRBJ2-2, reads DTGVSQNPRHKITKRGQNVTFRCDPISEHNRLYWYRQTLGQGPEFLTYFQNEAQLEKSRLLSDRFSAERPKGSFSTLEIQRTEQGDSAMYLCASSSVGGSAPTGELFFGEGSRLTVL.

The sample holds a few counts of this clonotype. This chain uses TRBV28 with TRBJ2-7, with TRBD1 identical over 9 bases. V lost 5 bases to trimming and J lost 1 base; unmatched junction nucleotides: 9. The CDR3 is made up of 16 amino acids. The germline CDR1 and CDR2 sequences are MDHEN and SYDVKM. This chain's CDR3 is CASSTYRGHMSYEQYV. As DNA, the CDR3 is TGTGCCAGCAGTACCTACAGGGGGCATATGTCCTACGAGCAGTACGTC.

Ten or more counts support this clonotype. The chain recombines TRBV12-3 or TRBV12-4 with TRBJ2-7, with a possible D match to TRBD1 (5 bases). The ends were cut back, 6 bases at V and 6 bases at J, with 12 bases in the middle. The CDR3 runs to 12 residues. This CDR3 is CASSPQVVEQYF. The CDR3 DNA is TGTGCCAGCAGCCCACAGGTCGTCGAGCAGTACTTC.

This clonotype was observed a few times. The J gene is TRBJ2-4, the V gene TRBV5-1; no clear D. The CDR3 runs to 14 residues. Trimming pared 1 base from V and 4 bases from J, leaving 9 bases between. Germline CDR1 reads SGHRS; CDR2 reads YFSETQ. The CDR3 coding sequence is TGCGCCAGCAGCTTGAGCCCGGCAAAAAACATTCAGTACTTC. This sequence encodes CASSLSPAKNIQYF.

This clonotype was counted many times. V gene TRBV7-9 combines with J gene TRBJ2-3, with TRBD2 matching 14 bases. The V segment lost 5 bases and the J segment 5 bases; nucleotides outside the gene matches: 6. The V gene's germline CDR1 is SEHNR and CDR2 FQNEAQ (reference sequence). This CDR3 has 16 amino acids. CDR3 region: CASSDETSGRGDTQYF. CDR3 DNA: TGTGCCAGCAGCGACGAGACTAGCGGGAGGGGAGATACGCAGTATTTT.

The rearrangement links TRBV5-4 to TRBJ2-3; 8 nucleotides match TRBD2. The CDR3 is 16 amino acids. Trimming cost V 3 bases and J 0 bases; bases outside gene matches: 6. Germline V gene sequence: CDR1 SGHNT, CDR2 YYREEE (reference sequence). Here the CDR3 reads CASSWQRGSSTDTQYF. DNA for the CDR3: TGTGCCAGCAGCTGGCAGCGGGGGAGTAGCACAGATACGCAGTATTTT.